Below are 26 T cell receptor beta chains sequenced from a single sample in a study of blood T cell repertoires in COVID-19. The repertoire was sequenced with immunoSEQ multiplex PCR; TCRdb's copy has only in-frame clones and lacks some. Of about 220,000 clones detected, 75% to 90% appear once; the ten largest clones hold roughly 3%. The specimen sequenced was PBMCs or T cells enriched from blood (not recorded which). The origin of the receptors is a woman between 18 and 30 years old in a cohort exposed to, infected with or recovered from COVID-19 (not recorded which).

This chain connects TRBV11-2 to TRBJ2-1; possibly TRBD1 for D (6 bases). Trimming cost V 3 bases and J 7 bases, with 13 bases left between them. The length of the CDR3 is 14 residues. The germline V gene has CDR1 SGHAT and CDR2 FQNNGV. CDR3 loop: CASSFRGIENEQFF. The CDR3 coding sequence is TGTGCCAGCAGCTTTAGGGGGATCGAAAATGAGCAGTTCTTC.

This rearrangement joins TRBV5-1 to TRBJ2-1; 11 bases map to TRBD2. The ends lost 2 bases at V and 5 bases at J; junction bases unmatched: 6. The germline V gene has CDR1 SGHRS and CDR2 YFSETQ. This CDR3 contains 16 residues. In nucleotides, the CDR3 is TGCGCCAGCAGCTTCCGCGGGACTAGCGGAAACAATGAGCAGTTCTTC. This encodes CASSFRGTSGNNEQFF. Together with reference TRBV5-1 and TRBJ2-1, the CDR3 gives the full variable domain: KAGVTQTPRYLIKTRGQQVTLSCSPISGHRSVSWYQQTPGQGLQFLFEYFSETQRNKGNFPGRFSGRQFSNSRSEMNVSTLELGDSALYLCASSFRGTSGNNEQFFGPGTRLTVL.

The chain has TRBV7-6 and TRBJ2-1, with TRBD1 identical over 7 bases. V gave up 3 bases and J gave up 0 bases; unmatched junction bases: 14. CDR3 length equals 19 residues. Germline V lookup: CDR1 SGHVS, CDR2 FNYEAQ. CDR3 DNA sequence: TGTGCCAGCAGCTTCTTAAGGACAGGTTTTGACGGCTCCTACAATGAGCAGTTCTTC. It codes for CASSFLRTGFDGSYNEQFF.

The chain is built from TRBV5-4 and TRBJ1-2; 8 bases match TRBD1. Trimming cost V 0 bases and J 3 bases; bases outside gene matches: 1. The CDR3 is 14 amino acids. Looked up from germline, CDR1 is SGHNT and CDR2 is YYREEE (reference sequence). CDR3 sequence: CASSLAGGYYGYTF. The CDR3 DNA follows: TGTGCCAGCAGCTTGGCAGGGGGCTACTATGGCTACACCTTC.

Worth noting for this clone: This sample also contains other DNA sequences that code for the same CDR3. The chain has TRBV7-2 and TRBJ2-1; 7 bases match TRBD1. This CDR3 spans 14 amino acids. J gave up 7 bases and V 1 base, and 4 bases lay outside the gene matches. Looked up from germline, CDR1 is SGHTA and CDR2 is FQGNSA. In nucleotides, the CDR3 is TGTGCCAGCAGCTTAGGGGGCAGGGGGAATGAGCAGTTCTTC. Protein product: CASSLGGRGNEQFF.

The CDR3 spells CAISAMGRQYQPQHF. The DNA for the CDR3 is TGTGCCATCAGTGCAATGGGGAGACAATATCAGCCCCAGCATTTT. The rearrangement links TRBV10-3 to TRBJ1-5, with unresolved D. V lost 4 bases and J lost 5, with 15 bases in between. Germline V gene data show CDR1 as ENHRY and CDR2 as SYGVKD. This CDR3 contains 15 residues.

The chain recombines TRBV9 with TRBJ2-1; TRBD1 matches at 8 bases. The CDR3 covers 16 residues. After removal of 3 bases from V and 9 bases from J, the junction contained 14 bases not matched to a gene. CDR1 and CDR2 from the germline V gene are SGDLS and YYNGEE. The CDR3 nucleotides are TGTGCCAGCAGCGCCCGGGCGGACAGGGTAAGTGGTGAGCAGTTCTTC. Translating gives CASSARADRVSGEQFF.

The chain employs TRBV9 and TRBJ2-7, with 7 bases identical to TRBD1. Germline values: CDR1 SGDLS, CDR2 YYNGEE. The CDR3 contains 14 residues. Losses at the gene ends were 4 bases for V and 2 bases for J; bases not matched to a gene: 6. The CDR3 region is CASSPDRVPYEQYF. The DNA of the CDR3 is TGTGCCAGCAGCCCAGACAGGGTTCCCTACGAGCAGTACTTC.

The rearrangement uses TRBV11-3 and TRBJ2-7, with a weak D call TRBD2 (6 bases). The V end was cut by 3 bases, the J end by 3 bases, with 12 bases between. Germline CDR1 is SGHNT and CDR2 is YENEEA. The CDR3 is 14 residues long. CDR3 residues: CASSFGGSRYEQYF. The CDR3 DNA reads as TGTGCCAGCAGCTTCGGGGGATCTCGCTACGAGCAGTACTTC. Filled out from reference TRBV11-3 and TRBJ2-7, the complete variable domain reads EAGVVQSPRYKIIEKKQPVAFWCNPISGHNTLYWYLQNLGQGPELLIRYENEEAVDDSQLPKDRFSAERLKGVDSTLKIQPAELGDSAVYLCASSFGGSRYEQYFGPGTRLTVT.

J is TRBJ1-6 and V is TRBV7-3; D gene ambiguous. CDR1 SGHTA and CDR2 FQGTGA come from the germline V gene. Trimming took 2 bases from V and 4 from J, leaving 6 bases between them. The CDR3 runs to 14 residues. The CDR3 DNA follows: TGTGCCAGCAGCTTACTCCCTTATAATTCACCCCTCCACTTT. Translated: CASSLLPYNSPLHF.

This clone was observed a single time. J is TRBJ1-5 and V is TRBV30; 8 bases map to TRBD1. V lost 1 base, J lost 0 bases, and 5 bases stayed unmatched. Germline assignment: CDR1 GTSNPN and CDR2 SVGIG (reference sequence). CDR3 size: 16 residues. In DNA form, the CDR3 reads TGTGCCTGGAGTGCGACAGGGGATTATAGCAATCAGCCCCAGCATTTT. Protein: CAWSATGDYSNQPQHF.

This chain links TRBV25-1 with TRBJ2-5, with 8 bases fitting TRBD2. V shed 5 bases, J shed 5 bases, and the junction held 10 bases outside the gene matches. The CDR3 sequence is 15 residues long. CDR1 MGHDK and CDR2 SYGVNS come from the germline V gene. This chain's CDR3 is CASSLPGLGGETQYF. CDR3 DNA sequence: TGTGCCAGCAGTCTACCGGGACTAGGGGGGGAGACCCAGTACTTC.

The chain's CDR3 is CASSWIQGTYGYTF. The CDR3 DNA reads TGTGCCAGCAGCTGGATCCAGGGAACCTATGGCTACACCTTC. This sequence joins TRBV5-8 and TRBJ1-2; a weak D match, TRBD1 (5 bases). The V and J ends lost 3 bases and 4 bases respectively, with 13 bases between them. Germline CDR1 reads SGHTS; CDR2 reads YDEGEE. This CDR3 comprises 14 residues.

The V gene is TRBV10-3, the J gene TRBJ1-1, with 7 nucleotides matching TRBD1. CDR1 and CDR2 from the germline V gene are ENHRY and SYGVKD. The CDR3 is 15 residues long. The trim removed 4 bases at V and 3 bases at J, leaving 8 bases unmatched. As DNA, the CDR3 is TGTGCCATCAGTGCAAGACAGGGAAGGTACACTGAAGCTTTCTTT. It translates to CAISARQGRYTEAFF.

This rearrangement joins TRBV5-4 to TRBJ1-1; D might be TRBD1 (5 bases). Germline V lookup: CDR1 SGHNT, CDR2 YYREEE (reference sequence). The CDR3 is 13 amino acids. The V gene lost 4 bases and the J gene lost 0 bases, with 7 bases spanning the gap. CDR3 coding DNA: TGTGCCAGCAGCCAGGGTATGAACACTGAAGCTTTCTTT. Its protein product is CASSQGMNTEAFF.

A single count supports this clone. This same CDR3 is encoded by further DNA sequences in the sample. The chain employs TRBV19 and TRBJ2-7, with D maybe TRBD2 (5 bases). Germline assignment: CDR1 LNHDA and CDR2 SQIVND (reference sequence). This CDR3 is 14 amino acids long. Trimming pared 3 bases from V and 2 bases from J, leaving 11 bases between. The CDR3 spells CASSIRTEPYEQYF. DNA of the CDR3: TGTGCCAGTAGTATTCGGACTGAGCCCTACGAGCAGTACTTC. The entire variable domain, with the rest obtained from reference TRBV19 and TRBJ2-7, is as follows: DGGITQSPKYLFRKEGQNVTLSCEQNLNHDAMYWYRQDPGQGLRLIYYSQIVNDFQKGDIAEGYSVSREKKESFPLTVTSAQKNPTAFYLCASSIRTEPYEQYFGPGTRLTVT.

This clone was seen just once. The chain is built from TRBV7-8 and TRBJ2-2; 7 bases are shared with TRBD1. The CDR3 length is 16 residues. Per the germline V gene, CDR1 is SGHVS and CDR2 is FQNEAQ. V gave up 5 bases and J gave up 3 bases; unmatched junction bases: 9. CDR3 residues: CASSPFRQGDTGELFF. CDR3 sequence (DNA): TGTGCCAGCAGCCCCTTCCGACAGGGTGACACCGGGGAGCTGTTTTTT.

V is TRBV7-9 and J is TRBJ2-7; 7 bases align to TRBD1. Germline V gives CDR1 SEHNR, CDR2 FQNEAQ (reference sequence). The CDR3 is 19 amino acids. V lost 3 bases, J lost 0 bases, and 17 bases stayed unmatched. CDR3 region: CASSFGVRDRTFFSYEQYF. CDR3 sequence (DNA): TGTGCCAGCAGCTTCGGCGTCCGGGACAGAACCTTTTTCTCCTACGAGCAGTACTTC.

This clone was found a few times. J is TRBJ1-5 and V is TRBV2; the D gene is possibly TRBD1 (6 bases). The CDR3 sequence is 14 residues long. Germline V gene data show CDR1 as SNHLY and CDR2 as FYNNEI. Between the trimmed V and J ends, which lost 5 bases and 2 bases, there was a span of 10 bases. As DNA, the CDR3 is TGTGCCAGCAGTCCAGGGGTCCGCAATCAGCCCCAGCATTTT. Translated: CASSPGVRNQPQHF.

The chain carries TRBV24-1 and TRBJ1-2, with 8 bases aligning to TRBD1. From germline, CDR1 is KGHDR and CDR2 SFDVKD. The CDR3 has 19 residues. Losses at the gene ends were 4 bases for V and 3 bases for J; bases not matched to a gene: 18. CDR3: CATSDQTGTGDTWDYGYTF. The CDR3 nucleotides read TGTGCCACCAGTGACCAGACCGGGACAGGAGATACCTGGGACTATGGCTACACCTTC.

The V gene is TRBV9, the J gene TRBJ1-2; D call uncertain. Germline CDR1 and CDR2: SGDLS and YYNGEE. The CDR3 runs to 16 residues. V shed 1 base and J shed 0 bases, with 13 bases lying between them. This CDR3 is CASSVSRGAPNYGYTF. The CDR3 nucleotides read TGTGCCAGCAGCGTAAGTCGAGGTGCGCCTAACTATGGCTACACCTTC.

The rearrangement joins TRBV7-9 to TRBJ2-4, with TRBD2 identical over 14 bases. V shed 3 bases and J 6 bases; nucleotides not matched to a gene: 13. Germline assignment: CDR1 SEHNR and CDR2 FQNEAQ (reference sequence). The CDR3 has 19 residues. The CDR3, as DNA: TGTGCCAGCAGCTTCTTCAGACTAGCGGGAGGGGACCTCCGAAACATTCAGTACTTC. Protein sequence: CASSFFRLAGGDLRNIQYF. Looking up the rest from reference TRBV7-9 and TRBJ2-4 gives the full variable domain: DTGVSQNPRHKITKRGQNVTFRCDPISEHNRLYWYRQTLGQGPEFLTYFQNEAQLEKSRLLSDRFSAERPKGSFSTLEIQRTEQGDSAMYLCASSFFRLAGGDLRNIQYFGAGTRLSVL.

This chain uses TRBV5-1 with TRBJ1-1; 7 bases are shared with TRBD1. Germline assignment: CDR1 SGHRS and CDR2 YFSETQ. The CDR3 runs to 13 residues. The V and J ends lost 2 bases and 8 bases, in that order; junction bases with no gene match: 6. CDR3 sequence: CASSLNRGWEAFF. CDR3 nucleotides: TGCGCCAGCAGCTTAAACAGGGGATGGGAAGCTTTCTTT.

The genes are TRBV11-2 and TRBJ1-2; 9 positions agree with TRBD1. V gave up 0 bases and J gave up 3 bases; unmatched junction bases: 5. Germline CDR1 reads SGHAT; CDR2 reads FQNNGV. The CDR3 covers 16 residues. The CDR3 loop is CASSLDFWTGDYGYTF. CDR3 DNA sequence: TGTGCCAGCAGCTTAGATTTTTGGACAGGGGACTATGGCTACACCTTC. The variable domain in full, completed from reference TRBV11-2 and TRBJ1-2, reads EAGVAQSPRYKIIEKRQSVAFWCNPISGHATLYWYQQILGQGPKLLIQFQNNGVVDDSQLPKDRFSAERLKGVDSTLKIQPAKLEDSAVYLCASSLDFWTGDYGYTFGSGTRLTVV.

This chain uses TRBV9 with TRBJ1-1; D is unresolved. Germline CDR1 SGDLS, CDR2 YYNGEE. Trimming stripped 4 bases from V and 0 bases from J, with 7 bases between. This CDR3 spans 13 amino acids. CDR3 region: CASSPRMNTEAFF. In DNA, the CDR3 is TGTGCCAGCAGCCCGAGGATGAACACTGAAGCTTTCTTT.

The chain has TRBV9 and TRBJ2-2; D is perhaps TRBD1 (5 bases). V gave up 3 bases and J gave up 5 bases, with 14 bases separating them. The germline V gene encodes CDR1 SGDLS and CDR2 YYNGEE. The CDR3 totals 15 residues. The CDR3 protein is CASSERQWGTGELFF. CDR3 DNA: TGTGCCAGCAGCGAAAGACAGTGGGGAACCGGGGAGCTGTTTTTT.